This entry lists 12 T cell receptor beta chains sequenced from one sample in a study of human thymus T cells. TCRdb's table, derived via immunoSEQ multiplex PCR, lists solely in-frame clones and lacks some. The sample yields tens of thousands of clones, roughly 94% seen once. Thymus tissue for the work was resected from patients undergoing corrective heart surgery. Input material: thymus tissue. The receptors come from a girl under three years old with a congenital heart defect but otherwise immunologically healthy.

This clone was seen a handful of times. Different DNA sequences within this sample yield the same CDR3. CDR3 sequence reads: CSASGNTEAFF. The DNA of the CDR3 is TGCAGTGCTAGTGGAAACACTGAAGCTTTCTTT. The J gene is TRBJ1-1, the V gene TRBV20-1; D not certain. V was cut by 3 bases and J by 2 bases, with 4 bases left in between. This CDR3 contains 11 residues. In germline, CDR1 is DFQATT, CDR2 SNEGSKA (reference sequence).

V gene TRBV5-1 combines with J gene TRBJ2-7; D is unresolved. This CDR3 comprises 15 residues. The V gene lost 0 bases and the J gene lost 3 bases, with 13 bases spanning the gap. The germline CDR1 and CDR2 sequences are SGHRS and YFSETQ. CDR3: CASSLGSRDHYEQYF. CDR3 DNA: TGCGCCAGCAGCTTGGGGTCCCGAGACCACTACGAGCAGTACTTC.

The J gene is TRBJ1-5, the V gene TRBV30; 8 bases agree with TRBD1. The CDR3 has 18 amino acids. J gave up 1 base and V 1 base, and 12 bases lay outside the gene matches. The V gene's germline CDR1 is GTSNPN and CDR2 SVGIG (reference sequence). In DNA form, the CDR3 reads TGTGCCTGGAGTGAGGGCAGGGGGCTTGTGGAAAGCAATCAGCCCCAGCATTTT. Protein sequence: CAWSEGRGLVESNQPQHF.

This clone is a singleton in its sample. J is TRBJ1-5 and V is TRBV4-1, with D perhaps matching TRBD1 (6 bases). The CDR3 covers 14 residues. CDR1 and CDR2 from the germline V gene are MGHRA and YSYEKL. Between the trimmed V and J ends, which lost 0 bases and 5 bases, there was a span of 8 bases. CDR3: CASSQETGYQPQHF. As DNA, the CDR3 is TGCGCCAGCAGCCAAGAAACAGGGTATCAGCCCCAGCATTTT.

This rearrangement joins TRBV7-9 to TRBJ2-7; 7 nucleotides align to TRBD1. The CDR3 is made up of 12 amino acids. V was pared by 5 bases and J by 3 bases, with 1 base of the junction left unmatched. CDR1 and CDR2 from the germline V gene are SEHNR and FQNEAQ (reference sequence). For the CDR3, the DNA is TGTGCCAGCAGCGGGGACAGCTACGAGCAGTACTTC. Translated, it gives CASSGDSYEQYF.

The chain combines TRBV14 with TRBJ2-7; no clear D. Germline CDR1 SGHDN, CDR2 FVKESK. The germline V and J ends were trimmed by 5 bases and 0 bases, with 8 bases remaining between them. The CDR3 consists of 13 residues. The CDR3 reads CASSKYPSYEQYF. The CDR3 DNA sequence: TGTGCCAGCAGCAAGTACCCCTCCTACGAGCAGTACTTC.

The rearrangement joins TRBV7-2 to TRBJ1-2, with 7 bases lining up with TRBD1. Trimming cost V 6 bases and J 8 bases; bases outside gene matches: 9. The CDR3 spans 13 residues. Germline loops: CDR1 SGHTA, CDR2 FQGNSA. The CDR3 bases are TGTGCCAGCAGACCCCGACAGGGCGAGGGCTACACCTTC. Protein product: CASRPRQGEGYTF. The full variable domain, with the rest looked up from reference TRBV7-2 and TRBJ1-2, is GAGVSQSPSNKVTEKGKDVELRCDPISGHTALYWYRQSLGQGLEFLIYFQGNSAPDKSGLPSDRFSAERTGGSVSTLTIQRTQQEDSAVYLCASRPRQGEGYTFGSGTRLTVV.

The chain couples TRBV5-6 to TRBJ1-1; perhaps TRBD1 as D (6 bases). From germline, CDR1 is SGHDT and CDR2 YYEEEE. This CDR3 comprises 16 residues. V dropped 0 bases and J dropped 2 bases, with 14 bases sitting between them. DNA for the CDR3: TGTGCCAGCAGCTTGGAAAAAAGGGGGGCAAACACTGAAGCTTTCTTT. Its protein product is CASSLEKRGANTEAFF.

The CDR3 loop reads CASSVARSNTGELFF. As DNA, the CDR3 is TGTGCCAGCAGCGTAGCGCGGTCAAACACCGGGGAGCTGTTTTTT. This chain connects TRBV9 to TRBJ2-2; D remains unclear. Trimming took 0 bases from V and 2 from J, leaving 8 bases between them. Germline V gene sequence: CDR1 SGDLS, CDR2 YYNGEE. The CDR3 covers 15 residues.

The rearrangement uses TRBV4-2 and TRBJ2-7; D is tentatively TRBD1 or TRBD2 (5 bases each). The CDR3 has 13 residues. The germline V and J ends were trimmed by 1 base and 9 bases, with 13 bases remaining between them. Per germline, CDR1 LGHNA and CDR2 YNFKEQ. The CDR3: CASSQAGPMGQYF. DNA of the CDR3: TGTGCCAGCAGCCAAGCGGGACCCATGGGGCAGTACTTC.

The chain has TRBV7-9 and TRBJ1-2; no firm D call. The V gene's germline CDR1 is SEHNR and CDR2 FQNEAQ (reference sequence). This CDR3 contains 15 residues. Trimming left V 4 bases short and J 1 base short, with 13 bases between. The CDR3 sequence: CASSSNSPVNYGYTF. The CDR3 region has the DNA TGTGCCAGCAGCTCAAACAGTCCCGTTAACTATGGCTACACCTTC.

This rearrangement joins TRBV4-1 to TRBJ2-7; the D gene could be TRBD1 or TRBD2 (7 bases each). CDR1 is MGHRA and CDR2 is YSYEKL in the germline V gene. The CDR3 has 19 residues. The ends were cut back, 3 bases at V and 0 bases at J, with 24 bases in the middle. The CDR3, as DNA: TGCGCCAGCAGCCACATGGGGACAGCCAGACTAGCCCTCTCCTACGAGCAGTACTTC. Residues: CASSHMGTARLALSYEQYF.